This TCR beta chain was identified in a study of shared clonotypes between healthy human individuals. The protocol was immunoSEQ multiplex PCR, while the TCRdb copy is restricted to in-frame clones and leaves out a portion. The data show 1,400,000 or so clones, roughly 98.5% seen once. The CDR3 has 13 residues. V shed 4 bases and J shed 11 bases, with 15 bases lying between them. The V gene's germline CDR1 is LNHDA and CDR2 SQIVND (reference sequence). Donors included only healthy HIV-negative adults lacking recent acute infections or vaccinations. The chain combines TRBV19 with TRBJ1-5, with D possibly matching TRBD1 (5 bases). This TCR came from a young man in good health. Sequencing input: naive CD4+ T cells sorted from blood. Regarding subset: CD45RA+ positively selected. The CDR3 reads CASSKAGQRAQHF. The CDR3 bases are TGTGCCAGTAGTAAGGCGGGGCAGAGGGCCCAGCATTTT.